A selection of T cell receptor beta chains follows, all from one sample in a study of cytomegalovirus exposure and HLA in healthy donors. Repertoires were generated with immunoSEQ multiplex PCR, while TCRdb's copy carries only in-frame clones and drops some. The data show tens of thousands of clones, with about 79% seen just once and approximately 20% held by the top ten. The sample comprised PBMCs. These receptors all come from a man between 70 and 80 years old in good health and CMV-seropositive. Both conserved end residues are part of each CDR3. D genes are given only for firm matches. The size entry is marked missing in some rows and otherwise reads once, few, many or a size class.

clone_size j_call v_call d_call cdr3_nt cdr3_aa
- TRBJ1-3 TRBV5-4 - TGTGCCAGCAGTGCTGGGAGCTACTCTGGAAACACCATATATTTT CASSAGSYSGNTIYF
- TRBJ2-3 TRBV19 - TGTGCCAGTAGTATAAAGATAGGGAGCGATACGCAGTATTTT CASSIKIGSDTQYF
few TRBJ2-7 TRBV5-4 TRBD1 TGTGCCAGCAGCCCGACAGGGGGTACCTACGAGCAGTACTTC CASSPTGGTYEQYF
- TRBJ1-1 TRBV18 - TGTGCCAGCTCACCTCCCGGTCCGGGATCGAAGGACACTGAAGCTTTCTTT CASSPPGPGSKDTEAFF
- TRBJ2-1 TRBV4-1 TRBD2 TGCGCCAGCAGCCAACTAGCGGGATGGGATGAGCAGTTCTTC CASSQLAGWDEQFF
- TRBJ2-7 TRBV28 - TGTGCCAGCAGTTTCCCCCCAGGGGCCTACGAGCAGTACTTC CASSFPPGAYEQYF
- TRBJ2-2 TRBV19 TRBD2 TGTGCCAGTAGTATGGCGGGGCCTAGCGGGTACTCGAACACCGGGGAGCTGTTTTTT CASSMAGPSGYSNTGELFF
- TRBJ2-5 TRBV7-6 TRBD2 TGTGCCAGCAGCACGGGACTAGACGAGACCCAGTACTTC CASSTGLDETQYF
- TRBJ2-1 TRBV29-1 TRBD2 TGCAGCGTTTTGGCACTAGCGGGAGTTGAGCAGTTCTTC CSVLALAGVEQFF
- TRBJ2-1 TRBV28 TRBD1 TGTGCCAGCAGTGCCAGAGGGGGCCCCCCTTACAATGAGCAGTTCTTC CASSARGGPPYNEQFF
- TRBJ2-1 TRBV2 TRBD2 TGTGCCAGCGGGGGTGGGCTAGCGGGGGGAAATGAGCAGTTCTTC CASGGGLAGGNEQFF
- TRBJ1-4 TRBV5-1 TRBD1 TGCGCCAGCAGCTTGGGGGACAGGGGCAATCGTGAAAAACTGTTTTTT CASSLGDRGNREKLFF
- TRBJ2-2 TRBV4-1 TRBD2 TGCGCCAGCAGTCGACTAGCGGGGATCGCGAACACCGGGGAGCTGTTTTTT CASSRLAGIANTGELFF
once TRBJ2-2 TRBV11-3 - TGTGCCAGCAGCCTCGGTGGGAACACCGGGGAGCTGTTTTTT CASSLGGNTGELFF
once TRBJ2-2 TRBV19 - TGTGCCAGTAGTCTTAGCGACACCGGGGAGCTGTTTTTT CASSLSDTGELFF
few TRBJ2-3 TRBV9 - TGTGCCAGCAGCCTAACGGTAGATACGCAGTATTTT CASSLTVDTQYF
- TRBJ2-1 TRBV6-5 - TGTGCCACCTCAAGCGGACCTTCCCCGTTCTTC CATSSGPSPFF
- TRBJ2-5 TRBV6-6 - TGTGCCAGCAGTTACGTGGAGGAGGGGGAGACCCAGTACTTC CASSYVEEGETQYF
- TRBJ1-3 TRBV6-1 - TGTGCCAGCCGTGGGGGGGTTGGAAACACCATATATTTT CASRGGVGNTIYF
- TRBJ1-3 TRBV10-3 TRBD1 TGTGCCATCAGTCCGACAGGGGGCTCTGGAAACACCATATATTTT CAISPTGGSGNTIYF
- TRBJ1-2 TRBV14 TRBD1 TGTGCCAGCAGCTCGCCGGGACAGGGAAATGGCTACACCTTC CASSSPGQGNGYTF
- TRBJ1-5 TRBV5-1 TRBD1 TGCGCCAGCAGCTTGGGTGGACAGGGGGATCAGCCCCAGCATTTT CASSLGGQGDQPQHF
- TRBJ2-2 TRBV6-1 TRBD2 TGTGCCAGCAGCCTTCTAGCGGGAAACACCGGGGAGCTGTTTTTT CASSLLAGNTGELFF
- TRBJ2-3 TRBV7-9 - TGTGCCAGCAGCCCCCGCGCAGATACGCAGTATTTT CASSPRADTQYF
- TRBJ2-2 TRBV29-1 TRBD2 TGCAGCGTTACACTAGCGACCGGGGAGCTGTTTTTT CSVTLATGELFF
few TRBJ1-5 TRBV18 TRBD1 TGTGCCAGCTCACCACCGGGAGCAGGGGGCCTCAATCAGCCCCAGCATTTT CASSPPGAGGLNQPQHF
- TRBJ1-4 TRBV5-6 TRBD1 TGTGCCAGCAGCCGACAGGGAGAAGGAGAAAAACTGTTTTTT CASSRQGEGEKLFF
- TRBJ1-2 TRBV10-3 - TGTGCCATCAGTGAGTCGACGATGGCAGGGGTCGGGGGCTACACCTTC CAISESTMAGVGGYTF
- TRBJ1-4 TRBV5-1 TRBD1 TGCGCCAGCCGACAAGGACAGGGATCTGAAAAACTGTTTTTT CASRQGQGSEKLFF
- TRBJ2-1 TRBV6-5 TRBD2 TGTGCCGCAGCCTCGGGGACTAGCGGGAACAATGAGCAGTTCTTC CAAASGTSGNNEQFF
- TRBJ2-7 TRBV7-8 TRBD2 TGTGCCAGCAGCGGCGGGGGGACCTCCTACGAGCAGTACTTC CASSGGGTSYEQYF
- TRBJ2-7 TRBV28 TRBD1 TGTGCCAGCAGTTTGTTGGGGGACCCGGGACAGGGCGCCTACGAGCAGTACTTC CASSLLGDPGQGAYEQYF
- TRBJ1-4 TRBV6-5 - TGTGCCAGCAGTTACCGTCCTAATGAAAAACTGTTTTTT CASSYRPNEKLFF
- TRBJ2-5 TRBV7-7 TRBD1 TGTGCCAGCAGCCGGGTGGGGACAGCATCCCCGGGGGAGACCCAGTACTTC CASSRVGTASPGETQYF
- TRBJ2-7 TRBV28 - TGTGCCAGCAGTGGACCAGGGTCCTACGAGCAGTACTTC CASSGPGSYEQYF
- TRBJ1-5 TRBV29-1 TRBD1 TGCAGCGTCTCCGGGACAGGGGCGAGACAGCCCCAGCATTTT CSVSGTGARQPQHF
- TRBJ2-7 TRBV7-6 - TGTGCCAGCAGCCCCTCGACTGGAGGGTACTACGAGCAGTACTTC CASSPSTGGYYEQYF
- TRBJ2-1 TRBV19 - TGTGCCAGTAGTATCTACCCTAGCTCCTACAATGAGCAGTTCTTC CASSIYPSSYNEQFF
- TRBJ1-1 TRBV29-1 TRBD1 TGCAGCGTTGCTTGGACAGGGGGCTGGGGCACTGAAGCTTTCTTT CSVAWTGGWGTEAFF
- TRBJ2-2 TRBV10-1 - TGCGCCAGCAGTGAGGGGGACATCGCGAACACCGGGGAGCTGTTTTTT CASSEGDIANTGELFF